This TCR beta chain was obtained from a study of T cell repertoires in cytomegalovirus infection (dated by TCRdb to about 2019). General notes on the study: Because public TCR beta signatures pointed to carriage of CMV infection together with the matching HLA type, the HLA type of each donor mattered for the analysis.

As encoded in the germline V gene, CDR1 is SGHTA while CDR2 is FQGTGA. The V end gives up 5 bases and the J end 6 bases, leaving 6 bases in the junction not matched to a gene. Counted from cysteine to phenylalanine, this CDR3 has 13 amino acids. The DNA shown is the 39-base CDR3, in frame from base 1. For sequencing, an Illumina HiSeq 1500 was employed. The raw public data were reprocessed by TCRdb itself: fastp quality trimming at Q25, MiXCR clonotype calling, in-frame beta chains only. A single entry per CDR3 protein holds the most common genes and DNA from its merged rows. This sample is represented by around 260,000 distinct CDR3 sequences; about 23% of them were singletons. The top ten clonotypes cover 11% to 15% of the sample. What the authors observed across the whole study: Cumulative frequency of public TCR beta family members discriminated carriers of CMV infection plus the relevant HLA type in this cohort and an independent roughly 330-donor cohort. The ex vivo response was dominated by HLA-C-restricted CMV-specific TCR beta clonotypes, which also provided the single most frequent clonotype in two of eight donors.

In this sample, this clonotype turned up a few times. Its antigen remains unidentified. No much larger clone is present one base from it, and per-base qualities are unavailable. This receptor was taken from a human donor in good health (CMV status not recorded). Some clones in this sample may be carry-over from other donors' samples. The sample consisted of PBMCs. The sequence joins TRBV7-3 to TRBJ2-7, with 8 bases matching TRBD1. Here the CDR3 is given as CASSPRTGREQYF. The sequence in DNA is TGTGCCAGCAGCCCCCGGACAGGGCGCGAGCAGTACTTC.